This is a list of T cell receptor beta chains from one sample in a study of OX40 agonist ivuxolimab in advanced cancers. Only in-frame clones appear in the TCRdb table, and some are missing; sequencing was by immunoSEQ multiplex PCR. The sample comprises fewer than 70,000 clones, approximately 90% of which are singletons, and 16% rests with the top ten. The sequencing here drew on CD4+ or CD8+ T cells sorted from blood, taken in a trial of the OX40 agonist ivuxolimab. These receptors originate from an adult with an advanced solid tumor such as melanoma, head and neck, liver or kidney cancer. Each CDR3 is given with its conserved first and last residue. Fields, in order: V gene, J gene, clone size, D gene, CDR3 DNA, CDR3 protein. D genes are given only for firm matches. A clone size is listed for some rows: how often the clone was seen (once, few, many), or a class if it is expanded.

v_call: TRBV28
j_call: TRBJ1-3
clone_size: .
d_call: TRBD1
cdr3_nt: TGTGCCAGCAGTCCCTCCGGGACAGCCGCTGGAAACACCATATATTTT
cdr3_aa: CASSPSGTAAGNTIYF

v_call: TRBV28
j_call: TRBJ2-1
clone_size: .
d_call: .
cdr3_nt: TGTGCCAGCAGGCGGGGCAGGCTGAGCTCCTACAATGAGCAGTTCTTC
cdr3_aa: CASRRGRLSSYNEQFF

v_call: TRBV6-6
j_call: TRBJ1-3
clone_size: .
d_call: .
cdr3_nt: TGTGCCAGCAGCACCGCCGACAGCTCTGGAAACACCATATATTTT
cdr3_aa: CASSTADSSGNTIYF

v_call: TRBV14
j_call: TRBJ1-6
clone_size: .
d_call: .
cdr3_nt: TGTGCCAGCAGCCAAGAGAGGGGTTCACCCCTCCACTTT
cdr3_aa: CASSQERGSPLHF

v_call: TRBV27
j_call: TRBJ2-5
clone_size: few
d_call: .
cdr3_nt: TGTGCCAGCAGTCCCAACAGGGGCGGGGGAGAGACCCAGTACTTC
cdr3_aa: CASSPNRGGGETQYF

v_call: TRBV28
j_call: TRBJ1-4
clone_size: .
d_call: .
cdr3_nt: TGTGCCAGCAGCCCTAGTTGGGGGTATAATGAAAAACTGTTTTTT
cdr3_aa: CASSPSWGYNEKLFF

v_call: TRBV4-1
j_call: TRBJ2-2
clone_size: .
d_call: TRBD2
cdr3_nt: TGCGCCAGCACCCAGGGTGGGACTAGCGCGGGTACCGGGGAGCTGTTTTTT
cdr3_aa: CASTQGGTSAGTGELFF

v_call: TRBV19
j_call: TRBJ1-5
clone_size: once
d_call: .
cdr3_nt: TGTGCCAGTATCCCTTCGGGGGTGAGTCAGCCCCAGCATTTT
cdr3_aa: CASIPSGVSQPQHF

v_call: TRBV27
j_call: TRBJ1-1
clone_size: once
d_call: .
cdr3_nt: TGTGCCAGCAGTCTCCGGGGCCGTTACGCTGAAGCTTTCTTT
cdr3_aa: CASSLRGRYAEAFF

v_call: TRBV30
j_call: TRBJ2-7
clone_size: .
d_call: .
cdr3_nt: TGTGCCTGGAATACCGGGACGGTGGGCCACGAGCAGTACTTC
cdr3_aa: CAWNTGTVGHEQYF

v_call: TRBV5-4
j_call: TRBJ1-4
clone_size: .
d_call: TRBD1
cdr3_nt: TGTGCCAGCAGCCACCCCGGGACAGATGAAAAACTGTTTTTT
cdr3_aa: CASSHPGTDEKLFF

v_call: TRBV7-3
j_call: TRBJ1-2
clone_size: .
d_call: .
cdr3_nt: TGTGCCAGCAGCTTAATGGGGGGCAGCATTTATGGCTACACCTTC
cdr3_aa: CASSLMGGSIYGYTF

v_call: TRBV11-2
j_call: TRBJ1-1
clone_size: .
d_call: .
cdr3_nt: TGTGCCAGCAGCTTAACAGGGCTGGGGAACACTGAAGCTTTCTTT
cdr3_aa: CASSLTGLGNTEAFF

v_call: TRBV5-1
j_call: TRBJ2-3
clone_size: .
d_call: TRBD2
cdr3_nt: TGCGCCAGCGCTCCGGCGGGAGAAGATACGCAGTATTTT
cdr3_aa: CASAPAGEDTQYF

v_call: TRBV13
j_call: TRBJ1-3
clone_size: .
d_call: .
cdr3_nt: TGTGCCAGCAGCTTAGGCAGAGGCTCTGGAAACACCATATATTTT
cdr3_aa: CASSLGRGSGNTIYF

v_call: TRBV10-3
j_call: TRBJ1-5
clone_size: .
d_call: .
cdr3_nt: TGTGCCATCAGGTCCGGCCAAAGCAATCAGCCCCAGCATTTT
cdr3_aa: CAIRSGQSNQPQHF

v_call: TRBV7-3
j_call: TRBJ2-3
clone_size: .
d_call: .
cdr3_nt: TGTGCCAGCACCCCGGGACGCCCCACAGATACGCAGTATTTT
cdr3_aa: CASTPGRPTDTQYF